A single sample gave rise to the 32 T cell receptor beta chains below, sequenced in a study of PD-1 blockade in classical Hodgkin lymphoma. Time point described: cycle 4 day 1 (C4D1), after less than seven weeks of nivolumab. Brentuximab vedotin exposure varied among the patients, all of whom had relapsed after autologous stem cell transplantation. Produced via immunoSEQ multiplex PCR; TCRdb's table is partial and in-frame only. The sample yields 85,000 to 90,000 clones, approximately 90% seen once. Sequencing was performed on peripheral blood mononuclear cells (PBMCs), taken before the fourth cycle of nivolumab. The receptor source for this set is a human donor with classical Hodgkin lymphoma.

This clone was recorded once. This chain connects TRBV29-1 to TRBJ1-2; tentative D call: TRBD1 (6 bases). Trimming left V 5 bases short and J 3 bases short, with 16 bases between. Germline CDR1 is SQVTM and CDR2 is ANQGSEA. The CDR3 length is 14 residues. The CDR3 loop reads CSVLGEGGDYGYTF. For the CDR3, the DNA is TGCAGCGTTTTGGGCGAGGGGGGCGACTATGGCTACACCTTC.

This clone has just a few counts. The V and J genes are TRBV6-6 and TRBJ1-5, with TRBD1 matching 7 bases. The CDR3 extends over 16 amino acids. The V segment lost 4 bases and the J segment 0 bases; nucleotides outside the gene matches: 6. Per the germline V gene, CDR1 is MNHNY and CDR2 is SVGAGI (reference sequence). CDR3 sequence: CASSSRDSYSNQPQHF. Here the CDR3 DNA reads TGTGCCAGCAGTTCCCGGGACAGCTATAGCAATCAGCCCCAGCATTTT.

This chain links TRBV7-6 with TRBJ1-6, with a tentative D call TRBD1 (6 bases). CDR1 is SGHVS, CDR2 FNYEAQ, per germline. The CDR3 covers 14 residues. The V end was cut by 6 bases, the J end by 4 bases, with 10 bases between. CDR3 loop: CASSLQGYNSPLHF. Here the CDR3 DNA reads TGTGCCAGCAGTTTACAGGGATATAATTCACCCCTCCACTTT.

The CDR3: CASSQDPDRTETQYF. In DNA form, the CDR3 reads TGCGCCAGCAGCCAAGATCCCGACAGGACGGAGACCCAGTACTTC. The rearrangement joins TRBV4-1 to TRBJ2-5; D may be TRBD1 (6 bases). The germline gives CDR1 MGHRA, CDR2 YSYEKL. There are 15 residues in the CDR3. Trimming stripped 0 bases from V and 5 bases from J, with 13 bases between.

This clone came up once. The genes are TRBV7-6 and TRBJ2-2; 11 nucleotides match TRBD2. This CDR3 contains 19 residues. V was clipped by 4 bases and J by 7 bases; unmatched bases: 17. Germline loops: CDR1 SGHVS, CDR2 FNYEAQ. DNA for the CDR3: TGTGCCAGCAGCTCCCGGATAGCGGGGGGGCCGAGTAGCGTCGGGGAGCTGTTTTTT. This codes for CASSSRIAGGPSSVGELFF.

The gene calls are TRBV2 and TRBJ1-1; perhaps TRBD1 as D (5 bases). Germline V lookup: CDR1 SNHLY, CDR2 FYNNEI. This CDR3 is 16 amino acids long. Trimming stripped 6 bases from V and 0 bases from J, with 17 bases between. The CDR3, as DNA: TGTGCCAGCAGAAAGAGGGGCGCGGTTTTGAACACTGAAGCTTTCTTT. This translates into CASRKRGAVLNTEAFF.

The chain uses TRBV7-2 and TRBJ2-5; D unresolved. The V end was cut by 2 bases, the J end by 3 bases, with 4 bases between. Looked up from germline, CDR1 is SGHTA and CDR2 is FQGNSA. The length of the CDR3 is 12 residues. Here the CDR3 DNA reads TGTGCCAGCAGCTTATTCAAAGAGACCCAGTACTTC. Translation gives CASSLFKETQYF.

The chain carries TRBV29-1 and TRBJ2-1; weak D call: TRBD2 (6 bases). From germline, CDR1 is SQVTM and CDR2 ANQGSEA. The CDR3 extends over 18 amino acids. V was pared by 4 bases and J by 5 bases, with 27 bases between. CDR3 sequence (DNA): TGCAGCGTTGTGGGGGGAACCACAGAACTCCCGATCAACAATGAGCAGTTCTTC. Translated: CSVVGGTTELPINNEQFF.

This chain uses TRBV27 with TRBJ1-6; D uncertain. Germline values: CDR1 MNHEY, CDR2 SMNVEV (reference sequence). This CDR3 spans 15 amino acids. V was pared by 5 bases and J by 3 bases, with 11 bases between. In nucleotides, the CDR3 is TGTGCCAGCAGTCCCGACCCCTACTATAATTCACCCCTCCACTTT. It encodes CASSPDPYYNSPLHF.

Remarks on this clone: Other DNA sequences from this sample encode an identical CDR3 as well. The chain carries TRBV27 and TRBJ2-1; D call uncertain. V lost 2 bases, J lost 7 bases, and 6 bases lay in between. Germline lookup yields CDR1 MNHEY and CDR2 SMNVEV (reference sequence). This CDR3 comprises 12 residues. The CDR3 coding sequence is TGTGCCAGCAGTTTAAGTGGAAATGAGCAGTTCTTC. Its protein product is CASSLSGNEQFF.

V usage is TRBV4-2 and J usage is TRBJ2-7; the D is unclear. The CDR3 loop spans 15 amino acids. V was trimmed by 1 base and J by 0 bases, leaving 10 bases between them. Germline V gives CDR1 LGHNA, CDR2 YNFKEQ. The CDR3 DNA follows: TGTGCCAGCAGCCAAGTGTGGCAGACCTCCTACGAGCAGTACTTC. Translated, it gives CASSQVWQTSYEQYF.

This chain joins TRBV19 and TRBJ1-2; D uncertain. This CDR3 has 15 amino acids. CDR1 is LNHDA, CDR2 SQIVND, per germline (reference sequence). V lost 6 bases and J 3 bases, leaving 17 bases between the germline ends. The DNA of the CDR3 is TGTGCCAGTAGCTCCCAAGGCACGGTCTACTATGGCTACACCTTC. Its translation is CASSSQGTVYYGYTF.

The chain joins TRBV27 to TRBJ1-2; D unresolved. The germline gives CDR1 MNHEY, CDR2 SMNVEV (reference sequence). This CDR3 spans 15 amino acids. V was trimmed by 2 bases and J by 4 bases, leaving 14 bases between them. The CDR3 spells CASSLVYGDSYGYTF. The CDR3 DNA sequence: TGTGCCAGCAGTTTAGTGTATGGGGATAGCTATGGCTACACCTTC.

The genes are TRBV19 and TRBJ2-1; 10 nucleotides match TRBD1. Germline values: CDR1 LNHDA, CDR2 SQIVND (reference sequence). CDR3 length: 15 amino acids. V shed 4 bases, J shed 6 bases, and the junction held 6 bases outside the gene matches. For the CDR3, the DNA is TGTGCCAGTAGTAGGCCGGGACAGGGGTTCAATGAGCAGTTCTTC. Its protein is CASSRPGQGFNEQFF.

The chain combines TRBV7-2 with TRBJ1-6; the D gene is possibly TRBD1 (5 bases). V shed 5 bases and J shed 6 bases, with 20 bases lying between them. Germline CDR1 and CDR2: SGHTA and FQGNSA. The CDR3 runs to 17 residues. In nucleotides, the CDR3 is TGTGCCAGCAGCCTAGTGTTTTTCGGGACGGCTAATTCACCCCTCCACTTT. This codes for CASSLVFFGTANSPLHF.

CDR3 region: CASSVGFIAGGTYNEQFF. The CDR3 nucleotides read TGTGCCAGCAGCGTAGGGTTCATAGCGGGGGGGACCTACAATGAGCAGTTCTTC. The chain is built from TRBV9 and TRBJ2-1, with 11 positions matching TRBD2. Trimming took 0 bases from V and 2 from J; bases not matched to a gene: 7. The CDR3 is 18 amino acids. Germline V CDR1 and CDR2: SGDLS, YYNGEE.

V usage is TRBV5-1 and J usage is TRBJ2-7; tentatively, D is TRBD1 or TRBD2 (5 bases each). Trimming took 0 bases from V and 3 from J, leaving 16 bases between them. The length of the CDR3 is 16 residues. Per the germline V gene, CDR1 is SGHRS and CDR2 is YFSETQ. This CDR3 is CASSLGFQAGGYEQYF. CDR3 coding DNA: TGCGCCAGCAGCTTGGGGTTCCAGGCTGGGGGCTACGAGCAGTACTTC.

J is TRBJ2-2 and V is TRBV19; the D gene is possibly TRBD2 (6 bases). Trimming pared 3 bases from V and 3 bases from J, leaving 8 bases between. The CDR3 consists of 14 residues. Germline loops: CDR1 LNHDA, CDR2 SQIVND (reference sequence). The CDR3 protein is CASSMSGDTGELFF. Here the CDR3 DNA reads TGTGCCAGTAGTATGTCGGGGGACACCGGGGAGCTGTTTTTT.

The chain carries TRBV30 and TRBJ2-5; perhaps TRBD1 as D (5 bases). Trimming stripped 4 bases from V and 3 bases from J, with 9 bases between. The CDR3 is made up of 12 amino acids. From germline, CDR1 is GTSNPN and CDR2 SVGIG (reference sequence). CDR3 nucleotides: TGTGCCTGGACTTCCAGGGAAGAGACCCAGTACTTC. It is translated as CAWTSREETQYF. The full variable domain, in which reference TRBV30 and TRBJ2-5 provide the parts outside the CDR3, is SQTIHQWPATLVQPVGSPLSLECTVEGTSNPNLYWYRQAAGRGLQLLFYSVGIGQISSEVPQNLSASRPQDRQFILSSKKLLLSDSGFYLCAWTSREETQYFGPGTRLLVL.

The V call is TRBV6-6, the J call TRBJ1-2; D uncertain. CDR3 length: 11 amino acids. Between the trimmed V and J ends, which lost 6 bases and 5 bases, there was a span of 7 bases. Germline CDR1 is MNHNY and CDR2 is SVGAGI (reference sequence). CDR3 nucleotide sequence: TGTGCCAGCAGCCAGGAATATGGCTACACCTTC. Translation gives CASSQEYGYTF.

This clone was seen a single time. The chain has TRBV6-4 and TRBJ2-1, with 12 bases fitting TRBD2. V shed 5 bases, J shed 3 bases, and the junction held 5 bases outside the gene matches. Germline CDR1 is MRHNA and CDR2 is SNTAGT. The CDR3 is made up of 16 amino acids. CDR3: CASSPTLAGGYNEQFF. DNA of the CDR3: TGTGCCAGCAGTCCTACACTAGCGGGGGGCTACAATGAGCAGTTCTTC.

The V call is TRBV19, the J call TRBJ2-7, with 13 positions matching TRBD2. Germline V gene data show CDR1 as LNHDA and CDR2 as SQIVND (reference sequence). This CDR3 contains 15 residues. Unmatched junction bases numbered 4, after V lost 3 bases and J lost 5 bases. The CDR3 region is CASSMRTSGGNEQYF. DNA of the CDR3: TGTGCCAGTAGTATGAGGACTAGCGGGGGAAACGAGCAGTACTTC. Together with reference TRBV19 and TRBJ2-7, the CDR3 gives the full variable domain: DGGITQSPKYLFRKEGQNVTLSCEQNLNHDAMYWYRQDPGQGLRLIYYSQIVNDFQKGDIAEGYSVSREKKESFPLTVTSAQKNPTAFYLCASSMRTSGGNEQYFGPGTRLTVT.

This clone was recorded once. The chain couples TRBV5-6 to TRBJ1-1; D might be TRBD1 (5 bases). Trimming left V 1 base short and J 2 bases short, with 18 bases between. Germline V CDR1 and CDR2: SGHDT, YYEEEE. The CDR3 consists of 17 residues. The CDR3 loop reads CASSLRGRAFLNTEAFF. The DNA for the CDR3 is TGTGCCAGCAGCTTGCGCGGCAGGGCGTTCCTAAACACTGAAGCTTTCTTT.

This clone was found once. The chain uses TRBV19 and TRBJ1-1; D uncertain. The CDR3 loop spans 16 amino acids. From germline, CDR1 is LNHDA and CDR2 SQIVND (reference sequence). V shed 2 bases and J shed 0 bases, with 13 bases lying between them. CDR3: CASSIFIGEVNTEAFF. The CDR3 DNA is TGTGCCAGTAGTATATTTATTGGAGAAGTGAACACTGAAGCTTTCTTT.

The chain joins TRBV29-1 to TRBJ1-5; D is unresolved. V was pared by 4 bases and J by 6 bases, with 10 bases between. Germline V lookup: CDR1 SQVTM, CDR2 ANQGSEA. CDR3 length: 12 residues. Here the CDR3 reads CSVAGYGQPQHF. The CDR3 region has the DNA TGCAGCGTTGCTGGGTACGGTCAGCCCCAGCATTTT.

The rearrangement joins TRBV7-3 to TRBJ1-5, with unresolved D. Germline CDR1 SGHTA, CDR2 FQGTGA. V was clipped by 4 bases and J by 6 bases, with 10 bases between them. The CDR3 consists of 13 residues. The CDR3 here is CASSSSRLQPQHF. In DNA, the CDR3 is TGTGCCAGCAGCTCTTCCAGGCTTCAGCCCCAGCATTTT.

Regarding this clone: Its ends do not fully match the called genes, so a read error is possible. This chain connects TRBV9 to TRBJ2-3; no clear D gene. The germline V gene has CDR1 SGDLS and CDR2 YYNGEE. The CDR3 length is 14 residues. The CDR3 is CASSVGRFMDMQYF. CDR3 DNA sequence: TGTGCCAGCAGCGTAGGGCGGTTCATGGATATGCAGTATTTT.

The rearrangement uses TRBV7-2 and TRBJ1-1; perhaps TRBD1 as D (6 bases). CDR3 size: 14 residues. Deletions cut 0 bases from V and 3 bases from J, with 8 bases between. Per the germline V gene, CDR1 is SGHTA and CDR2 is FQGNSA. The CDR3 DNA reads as TGTGCCAGCAGCTTAGCCGGGACACACACTGAAGCTTTCTTT. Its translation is CASSLAGTHTEAFF.

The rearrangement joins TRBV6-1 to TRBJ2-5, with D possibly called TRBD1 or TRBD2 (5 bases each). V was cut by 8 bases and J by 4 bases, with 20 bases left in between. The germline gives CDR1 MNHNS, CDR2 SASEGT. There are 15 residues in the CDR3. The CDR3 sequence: CASLATAGRRETQYF. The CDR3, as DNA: TGTGCCAGCCTAGCTACGGCAGGGCGGAGAGAGACCCAGTACTTC.

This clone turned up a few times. This chain's CDR3 is CASSLRAGWVFYGYTF. The CDR3 coding sequence is TGTGCCAGCAGTTTGAGGGCAGGGTGGGTTTTCTATGGCTACACCTTC. The V call is TRBV28, the J call TRBJ1-2; tentatively, D is TRBD1 (5 bases). The V gene's germline CDR1 is MDHEN and CDR2 SYDVKM. The V and J ends lost 3 bases and 4 bases respectively, with 18 bases between them. The CDR3 loop spans 16 amino acids.

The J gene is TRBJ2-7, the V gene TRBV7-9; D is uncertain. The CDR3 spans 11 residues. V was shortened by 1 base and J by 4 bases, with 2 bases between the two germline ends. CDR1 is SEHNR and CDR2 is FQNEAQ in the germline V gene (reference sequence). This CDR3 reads CASSLEYEQYF. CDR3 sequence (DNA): TGTGCCAGCAGCTTAGAATACGAGCAGTACTTC.

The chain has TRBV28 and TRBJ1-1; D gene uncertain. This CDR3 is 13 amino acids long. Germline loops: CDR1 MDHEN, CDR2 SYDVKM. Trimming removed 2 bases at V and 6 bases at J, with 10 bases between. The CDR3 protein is CASSLVISAEAFF. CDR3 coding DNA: TGTGCCAGCAGTTTAGTGATAAGCGCTGAAGCTTTCTTT.